This T cell receptor (beta chain) is from a study of neurological immune-mediated disorders. Study outcomes and limitations: Healthy controls had more TCR clonal expansion than multiple sclerosis, which showed the least, whereas HTLV-1-associated myelopathy showed the most.

This clonotype has at least ten counts. What it binds is unknown. Time point in this sample: longitudinal time-point 1 (baseline). Healthy control samples came from blood bank volunteers in Maryland, USA. PBMCs stored at -80 C, numbering 2 million, were the origin of the unsorted libraries. CDR3 length equals 16 residues. V was clipped by 0 bases and J by 5 bases; unmatched bases: 8. CDR1 is ENHRY and CDR2 is SYGVKD in the germline V gene. The cDNA was generated by 5'RACE with 10-nucleotide random UMIs. From the 5' RACE reads, TCRdb called clonotypes with MiXCR, one entry per CDR3 protein. The repertoire holds over 70,000 distinct CDR3 sequences, with 9.5% to 13% as singletons.

The chain uses TRBV10-3 and TRBJ2-7; 9 bases align to TRBD2. The sequenced material came from PBMCs. The TCR sequence derives from a man aged 25-40 years in good health. CDR3 in DNA: TGTGCCATCAGTGAGTCGCCTTTAGCGGGAGAAAACGAGCAGTACTTC. It codes for CAISESPLAGENEQYF.